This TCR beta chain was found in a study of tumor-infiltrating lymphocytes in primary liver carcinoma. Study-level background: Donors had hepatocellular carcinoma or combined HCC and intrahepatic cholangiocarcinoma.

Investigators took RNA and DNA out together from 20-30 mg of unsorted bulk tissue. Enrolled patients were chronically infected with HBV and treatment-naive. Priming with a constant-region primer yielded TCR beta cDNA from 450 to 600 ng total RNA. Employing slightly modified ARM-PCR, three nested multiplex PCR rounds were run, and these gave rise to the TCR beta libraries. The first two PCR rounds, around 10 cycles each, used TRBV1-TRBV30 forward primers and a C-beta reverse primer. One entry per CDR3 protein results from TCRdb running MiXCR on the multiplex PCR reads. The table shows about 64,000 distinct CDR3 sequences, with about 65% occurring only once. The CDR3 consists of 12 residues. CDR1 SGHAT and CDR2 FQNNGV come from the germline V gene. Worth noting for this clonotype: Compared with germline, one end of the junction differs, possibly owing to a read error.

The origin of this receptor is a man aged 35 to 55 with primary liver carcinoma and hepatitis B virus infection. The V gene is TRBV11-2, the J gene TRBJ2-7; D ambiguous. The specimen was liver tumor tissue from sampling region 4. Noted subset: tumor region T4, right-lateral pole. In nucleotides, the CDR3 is TGTCCCAGCAGTCCAGGTGGTTACGAGTACTACTTC. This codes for CPSSPGGYEYYF.